Listed below are T cell receptor beta chains from one sample, sequenced in a study of shared clonotypes between healthy human individuals. Repertoires were generated with immunoSEQ multiplex PCR, while TCRdb's copy carries only in-frame clones and drops some. The data contain 2.5 million or so clones, approximately 94% of them singletons. Sequenced input: naive CD4+ T cells sorted from blood. These receptors were collected from a man aged 18 to 29 in good health. The CDR3 runs from the conserved cysteine through the conserved F or W.

V gene	J gene	CDR3 protein
TRBV18	TRBJ1-5	CASSLTGVDQPQHF
TRBV19	TRBJ2-7	CASVGGGLYEQYF
TRBV14	TRBJ1-2	CASSQRGDHGYTF
TRBV7-9	TRBJ1-3	CASSFPDRTGTIYF
TRBV6-5	TRBJ2-7	CASSYGRNYEQYF
TRBV6-5	TRBJ1-3	CASSYLGQGAGNTIYF
TRBV4-3	TRBJ2-2	CASSQGDRNTGELFF
TRBV5-6	TRBJ2-3	CASSPRRADTQYF
TRBV7-9	TRBJ2-2	CASISGTGYATGELFF
TRBV5-1	TRBJ2-2	CASSPGQGPGELFF
TRBV7-9	TRBJ2-2	CASSPGGQGAGELFF
TRBV5-1	TRBJ2-3	CASSLAGLRTQYF
TRBV7-9	TRBJ2-2	CAGHSGNTGELFF
TRBV6-5	TRBJ1-2	CASSQGQAPTF
TRBV6-1	TRBJ2-4	CASSEATQNNAKNIQYF
TRBV7-2	TRBJ2-2	CASSTDWGPGQLFF
TRBV4-1	TRBJ2-2	CASSAGTKGNTGELFF
TRBV15	TRBJ2-7	CAVGPQDEQYF
TRBV11-2	TRBJ1-2	CASSSDRGHYGYTF
TRBV29-1	TRBJ2-1	CSGPGQGLNEQFF
TRBV27	TRBJ1-2	CASSFQGSSNYGYTF
TRBV29-1	TRBJ2-1	CSQVRSSSYNEQFF
TRBV6-6	TRBJ2-1	CASSNREVGSHEQFF
TRBV6-5	TRBJ2-7	CASSYPSVKSSYEQYF
TRBV6-1	TRBJ1-1	CASSEASGGNTEAFF
TRBV2	TRBJ2-7	CASSEGQPLYEQYF
TRBV6-1	TRBJ1-1	CASSSGLRTEAFF
TRBV28	TRBJ2-2	CASSSPGPGTGELFF
TRBV7-3	TRBJ2-7	CASSSGTSGEQYF